This TCR beta chain was retrieved from a study of T cells in Graves' hyperthyroidism and ophthalmopathy. RNA transcripts gave rise to amplified TCR beta CDR3 regions. Initially, a first-round RT-PCR of the TCR CDR3 employed the HTBI primer set. TCRdb recomputed calls from the multiplex PCR reads with MiXCR, one row per CDR3 protein. The sample shows about 570,000 distinct CDR3 sequences, about 15% of them seen only once. Exclusion followed for patients with uncontrolled infection, other autoimmune disease, pregnancy or lactation. Thyroid ultrasound, orbital computed tomography, clinical symptoms, and serum thyroxine and TRAb underpinned diagnoses. The germline gives CDR1 SGHNT, CDR2 YYREEE (reference sequence). V was shortened by 7 bases and J by 0 bases, with 16 bases between the two germline ends. The CDR3 spans 15 residues.

The sample consisted of blood. This TCR came from a middle-aged woman with Graves' hyperthyroidism. The genes are TRBV5-4 and TRBJ1-1; D remains unclear. The CDR3 protein is CASGRPGGMNTEAFF. Written as DNA, the CDR3 is TGTGCCAGCGGTCGCCCGGGAGGGATGAACACTGAAGCTTTCTTT.